This record looks at one T cell receptor (beta chain) sequence and its context. The record originates from a study of shared T cell receptors in the human thymus. This CDR3 region has 15 residues. The V and J ends lost 4 bases and 2 bases respectively, with 15 bases between them. Germline loops: CDR1 LNHNV, CDR2 YYDKDF (reference sequence). Sequenced by immunoSEQ multiplex PCR; TCRdb stores in-frame clones only, minus some. The data contain hundreds of thousands of clones, roughly 90% of them seen just once; the ten biggest clones take up over 0.008%. The same data also went into a second study, on human thymus T cells. That paper notes: Having corrective surgery for congenital heart defects, healthy Finnish infants were the ones who donated. Resections that were taken during corrective heart surgery supplied the thymus tissue. Thymic and blood repertoires appeared to show biased V and J gene usage. Related research examined unrelated individuals and reported that their thymic repertoires overlapped highly.

This chain links TRBV15 with TRBJ2-7; possibly TRBD1 for D (5 bases). The clonotype originates from a boy younger than two with a congenital heart defect. Specimen: thymocytes. The DNA for the CDR3 is TGTGCCACCAGCAACCCTGGGGCATCGGCCTACGAGCAGTACTTC. The encoded protein is CATSNPGASAYEQYF.